A single sample gave rise to the 11 T cell receptor beta chains below, sequenced in a study of T cell responses to AZD1222 COVID-19 vaccine. TCRdb's copy holds only in-frame clones and misses some; the assay was immunoSEQ multiplex PCR. The sample includes some 170,000 clones, around 89% of them seen just once. Specimen: peripheral blood, collected 28 days after the second AZD1222 dose. These receptors originate from an adult who received the AZD1222 COVID-19 vaccine.

V and J are TRBV7-2 and TRBJ1-6; D remains ambiguous. Per the germline V gene, CDR1 is SGHTA and CDR2 is FQGNSA. Trimming shortened V by 5 bases and J by 0 bases, and 8 bases separated the two germline ends. CDR3 size: 15 residues. As DNA, the CDR3 is TGTGCCAGCAGCGTTCTAAGCTCCTATAATTCACCCCTCCACTTT. It yields the protein CASSVLSSYNSPLHF.

The sample holds many counts of this clone. The V and J genes are TRBV6-6 and TRBJ1-2; D call uncertain. CDR1 MNHNY and CDR2 SVGAGI come from the germline V gene (reference sequence). V dropped 3 bases and J dropped 0 bases, with 5 bases sitting between them. CDR3 length: 13 residues. CDR3 nucleotides: TGTGCCAGCAGTTATACGACTAACTATGGCTACACCTTC. It is translated as CASSYTTNYGYTF.

V and J are TRBV20-1 and TRBJ2-7; D is uncertain. Per the germline V gene, CDR1 is DFQATT and CDR2 is SNEGSKA (reference sequence). V was trimmed by 3 bases and J by 2 bases, leaving 14 bases between them. This CDR3 is 14 amino acids long. CDR3 nucleotide sequence: TGCAGTGCTAGTAGGGCCCCCCGCACCTACGAGCAGTACTTC. It specifies CSASRAPRTYEQYF.

This clone was seen a few times. The J gene is TRBJ1-1, the V gene TRBV3-1 (or the pseudogene TRBV3-2); D gene ambiguous. Trimming took off 8 bases at V and 0 bases at J, with 13 bases between the two ends. Germline CDR1 reads LGHDT; CDR2 reads YNNKEL (reference sequence). CDR3 length equals 14 residues. CDR3 sequence: CASQASAVNTEAFF. In nucleotides, the CDR3 is TGTGCCAGCCAGGCCTCGGCGGTGAACACTGAAGCTTTCTTT.

The chain recombines TRBV12-3 or TRBV12-4 with TRBJ1-5; D is perhaps TRBD1 (5 bases). The CDR3 length is 13 residues. The V gene lost 2 bases and the J gene lost 7 bases, with 9 bases spanning the gap. The CDR3 sequence: CASSLKGWQPQHF. The DNA for the CDR3 is TGTGCCAGCAGTTTAAAGGGGTGGCAGCCCCAGCATTTT.

The chain joins TRBV29-1 to TRBJ1-1; D ambiguous. The CDR3 extends over 14 amino acids. V gave up 4 bases and J gave up 3 bases, with 15 bases separating them. Germline CDR1 is SQVTM and CDR2 is ANQGSEA. This chain's CDR3 is CSVVFQVAHTEAFF. For the CDR3, the DNA is TGCAGCGTTGTTTTCCAGGTAGCCCACACTGAAGCTTTCTTT.

This chain connects TRBV11-3 to TRBJ2-2; D ambiguous. CDR3 length: 15 residues. Germline values: CDR1 SGHNT, CDR2 YENEEA. V dropped 2 bases and J dropped 0 bases, with 7 bases sitting between them. CDR3 coding DNA: TGTGCCAGCAGCTTAACCGGGTCGAACACCGGGGAGCTGTTTTTT. This sequence encodes CASSLTGSNTGELFF. The full variable domain, with the rest looked up from reference TRBV11-3 and TRBJ2-2, is EAGVVQSPRYKIIEKKQPVAFWCNPISGHNTLYWYLQNLGQGPELLIRYENEEAVDDSQLPKDRFSAERLKGVDSTLKIQPAELGDSAVYLCASSLTGSNTGELFFGEGSRLTVL.

The chain recombines TRBV7-2 with TRBJ1-6; no firm D call. The CDR3 extends over 15 amino acids. CDR1 SGHTA and CDR2 FQGNSA come from the germline V gene. V shed 2 bases and J shed 9 bases, with 14 bases lying between them. CDR3: CASSLSYSPSSPLHF. CDR3 nucleotide sequence: TGTGCCAGCAGCTTATCCTATAGTCCAAGTTCACCCCTCCACTTT. Drawing the rest from reference TRBV7-2 and TRBJ1-6, the complete variable domain is GAGVSQSPSNKVTEKGKDVELRCDPISGHTALYWYRQSLGQGLEFLIYFQGNSAPDKSGLPSDRFSAERTGGSVSTLTIQRTQQEDSAVYLCASSLSYSPSSPLHFGNGTRLTVT.

The J gene is TRBJ1-4, the V gene TRBV3-1 (or the pseudogene TRBV3-2); 7 bases match TRBD1. In germline, CDR1 is LGHDT, CDR2 YNNKEL (reference sequence). V trimming: 2 bases; J trimming: 6 bases; junction bases outside the gene matches: 12. The CDR3 extends over 17 amino acids. Here the CDR3 reads CASSQLFMGQPDEKLFF. The CDR3 DNA reads TGTGCCAGCAGCCAATTGTTTATGGGACAGCCAGATGAAAAACTGTTTTTT.

The V and J genes are TRBV10-3 and TRBJ2-7; TRBD1 is a possible D gene (6 bases). Trimming removed 0 bases at V and 2 bases at J, with 17 bases between. The CDR3 loop spans 17 amino acids. Germline values: CDR1 ENHRY, CDR2 SYGVKD. CDR3 sequence reads: CAISESLRQAGAYEQYF. Here the CDR3 DNA reads TGTGCCATCAGTGAGTCGCTACGACAGGCTGGGGCCTACGAGCAGTACTTC.

This clone showed up just once. The V and J genes are TRBV19 and TRBJ1-4; no firm D call. CDR1 and CDR2 from the germline V gene are LNHDA and SQIVND (reference sequence). The CDR3 has 16 residues. The V end lost 6 bases, the J end lost 2 bases, and 16 bases lay between the germline ends. The CDR3 here is CASRPRLPGTNEKLFF. CDR3 DNA: TGTGCCAGTAGGCCCCGACTTCCGGGCACTAATGAAAAACTGTTTTTT.